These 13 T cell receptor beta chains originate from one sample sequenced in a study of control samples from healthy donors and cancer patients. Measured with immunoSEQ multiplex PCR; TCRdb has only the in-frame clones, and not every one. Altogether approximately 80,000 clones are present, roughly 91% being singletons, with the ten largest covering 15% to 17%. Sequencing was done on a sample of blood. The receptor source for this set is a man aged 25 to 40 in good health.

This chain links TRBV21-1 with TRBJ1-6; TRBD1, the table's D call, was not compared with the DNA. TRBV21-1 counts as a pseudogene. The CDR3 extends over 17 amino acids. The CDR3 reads CASSNWQASSYNSPLHF. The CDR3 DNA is TGTGCCAGCAGCAATTGGCAGGCGAGCTCCTATAATTCACCCCTCCACTTT.

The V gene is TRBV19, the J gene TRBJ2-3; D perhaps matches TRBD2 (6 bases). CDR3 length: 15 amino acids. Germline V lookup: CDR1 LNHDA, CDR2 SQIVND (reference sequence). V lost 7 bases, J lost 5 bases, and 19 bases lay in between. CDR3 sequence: CASTPLSGGKDTQYF. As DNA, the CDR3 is TGTGCCAGTACCCCTCTATCAGGCGGGAAAGATACGCAGTATTTT.

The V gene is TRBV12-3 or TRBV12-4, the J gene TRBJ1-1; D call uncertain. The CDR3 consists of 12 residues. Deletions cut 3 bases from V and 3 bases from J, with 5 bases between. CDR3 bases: TGTGCCAGCAGTTTTAGGTACACTGAAGCTTTCTTT. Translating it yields CASSFRYTEAFF.

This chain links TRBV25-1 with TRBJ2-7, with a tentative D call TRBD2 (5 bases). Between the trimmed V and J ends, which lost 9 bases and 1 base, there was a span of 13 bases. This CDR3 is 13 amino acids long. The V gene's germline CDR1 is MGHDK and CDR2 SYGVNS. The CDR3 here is CARRRTESYEQYF. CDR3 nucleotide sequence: TGTGCCAGACGTAGGACTGAGTCCTACGAGCAGTACTTC.

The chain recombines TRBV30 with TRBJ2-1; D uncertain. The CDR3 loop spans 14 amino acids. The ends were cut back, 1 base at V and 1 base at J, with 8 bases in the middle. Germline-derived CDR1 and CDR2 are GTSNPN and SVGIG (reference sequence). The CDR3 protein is CAWSGRLSYNEQFF. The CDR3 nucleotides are TGTGCCTGGAGTGGGAGACTGTCCTACAATGAGCAGTTCTTC.

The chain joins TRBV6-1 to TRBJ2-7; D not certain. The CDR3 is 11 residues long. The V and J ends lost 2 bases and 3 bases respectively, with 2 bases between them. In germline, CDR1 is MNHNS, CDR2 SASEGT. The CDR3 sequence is CASSEYYEQYF. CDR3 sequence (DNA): TGTGCCAGCAGTGAATACTACGAGCAGTACTTC.

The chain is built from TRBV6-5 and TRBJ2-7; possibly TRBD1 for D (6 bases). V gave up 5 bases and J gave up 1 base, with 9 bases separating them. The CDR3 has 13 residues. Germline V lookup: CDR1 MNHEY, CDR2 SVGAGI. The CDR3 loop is CASSQGRSYEQYF. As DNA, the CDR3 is TGTGCCAGCAGTCAGGGGCGTTCCTACGAGCAGTACTTC.

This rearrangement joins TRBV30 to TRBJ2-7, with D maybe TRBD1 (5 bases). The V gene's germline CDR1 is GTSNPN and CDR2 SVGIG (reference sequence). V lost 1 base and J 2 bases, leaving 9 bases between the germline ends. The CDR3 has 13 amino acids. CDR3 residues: CAWSGGWAYEQYF. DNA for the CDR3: TGTGCCTGGAGTGGGGGCTGGGCCTACGAGCAGTACTTC.

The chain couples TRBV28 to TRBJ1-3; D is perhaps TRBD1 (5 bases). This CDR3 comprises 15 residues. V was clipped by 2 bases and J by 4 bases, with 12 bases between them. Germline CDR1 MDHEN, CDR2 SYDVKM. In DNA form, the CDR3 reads TGTGCCAGCAGTTTAGTAGGGACGGGGGGAAACACCATATATTTT. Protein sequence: CASSLVGTGGNTIYF.

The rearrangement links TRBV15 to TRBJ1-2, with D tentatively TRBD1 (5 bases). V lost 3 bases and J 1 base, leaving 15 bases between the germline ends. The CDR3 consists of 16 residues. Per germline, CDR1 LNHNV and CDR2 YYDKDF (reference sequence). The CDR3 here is CATSSGSGGLNYGYTF. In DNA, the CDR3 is TGTGCCACCAGCAGCGGAAGTGGGGGACTTAACTATGGCTACACCTTC. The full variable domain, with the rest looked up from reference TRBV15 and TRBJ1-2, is DAMVIQNPRYQVTQFGKPVTLSCSQTLNHNVMYWYQQKSSQAPKLLFHYYDKDFNNEADTPDNFQSRRPNTSFCFLDIRSPGLGDTAMYLCATSSGSGGLNYGYTFGSGTRLTVV.

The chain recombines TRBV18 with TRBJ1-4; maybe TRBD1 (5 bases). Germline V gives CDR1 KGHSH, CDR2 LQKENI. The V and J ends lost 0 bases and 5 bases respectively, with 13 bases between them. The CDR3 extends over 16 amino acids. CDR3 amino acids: CASSPPSTGRNEKLFF. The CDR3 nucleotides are TGTGCCAGCTCACCACCGTCTACAGGCCGAAATGAAAAACTGTTTTTT.

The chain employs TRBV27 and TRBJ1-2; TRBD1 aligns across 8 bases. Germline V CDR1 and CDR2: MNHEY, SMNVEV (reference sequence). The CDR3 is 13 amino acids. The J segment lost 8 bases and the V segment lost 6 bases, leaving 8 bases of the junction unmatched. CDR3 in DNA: TGTGCCAGCAGGATTACAGGGGGTCGAGGCTACACCTTC. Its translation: CASRITGGRGYTF.

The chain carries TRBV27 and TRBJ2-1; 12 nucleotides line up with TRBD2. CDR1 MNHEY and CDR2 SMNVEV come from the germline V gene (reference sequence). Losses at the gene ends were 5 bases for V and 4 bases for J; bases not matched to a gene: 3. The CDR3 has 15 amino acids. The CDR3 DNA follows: TGTGCCAGCAGTCACGGGACTAGCGGGTACAATGAGCAGTTCTTC. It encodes CASSHGTSGYNEQFF.